This entry lists 7 T cell receptor beta chains sequenced from one sample in a study of shared clonotypes between healthy human individuals. Assay used: immunoSEQ multiplex PCR; TCRdb lists only in-frame clones, some missing. The sample includes about 1 million clones, roughly 80% seen only once; the top ten take 1.4% to 1.5%. Sequenced: memory CD4+ T cells sorted from blood. The subset: CD45RA-negative fraction. Source of these receptors: a man aged 18 to 30 in good health.

V gene TRBV28 combines with J gene TRBJ2-7; D uncertain. Germline-derived CDR1 and CDR2 are MDHEN and SYDVKM. V was trimmed by 3 bases and J by 1 base, leaving 16 bases between them. This CDR3 is 16 amino acids long. In DNA, the CDR3 is TGTGCCAGCAGTTTTGCCCGACACCAACGATCCTACGAGCAGTACTTC. This codes for CASSFARHQRSYEQYF.

This chain uses TRBV27 with TRBJ1-2, with a possible D match to TRBD1 (6 bases). This CDR3 is 13 amino acids long. V lost 6 bases and J lost 2, with 10 bases in between. The germline gives CDR1 MNHEY, CDR2 SMNVEV (reference sequence). CDR3 sequence reads: CASRAGGNYGYTF. DNA for the CDR3: TGTGCCAGCAGGGCCGGGGGCAACTATGGCTACACCTTC.

This clone was seen once. Relative to the germline gene, one junction end is altered; a read error may explain this. The chain couples TRBV5-1 to TRBJ1-4; 7 nucleotides agree with TRBD1. The CDR3 is 14 amino acids. Germline V gene sequence: CDR1 SGHRS, CDR2 YFSETQ. This CDR3 reads CATSQTGINEKLFF. Here the CDR3 DNA reads TGCGCCACCAGCCAGACAGGGATTAATGAAAAACTGTTTTTT.

About this clone itself: Other DNA sequences in this specimen translate into the identical CDR3. The chain joins TRBV7-9 to TRBJ2-3; perhaps TRBD1 as D (6 bases). Germline lookup yields CDR1 SEHNR and CDR2 FQNEAQ (reference sequence). The CDR3 extends over 15 amino acids. Trimming took off 1 base at V and 0 bases at J, with 8 bases between the two ends. The CDR3 sequence is CASSLGTASTDTQYF. In DNA form, the CDR3 reads TGTGCCAGCAGCTTAGGGACAGCTAGCACAGATACGCAGTATTTT.

This clone was counted many times. The rearrangement links TRBV11-2 to TRBJ1-1; D gene uncertain. Trimming shortened V by 2 bases and J by 6 bases, and 13 bases separated the two germline ends. CDR3 length: 14 amino acids. Germline CDR1 is SGHAT and CDR2 is FQNNGV. Here the CDR3 DNA reads TGTGCCAGCAGCTTACTACGGGTTAGCCCTGAAGCTTTCTTT. Translated, it gives CASSLLRVSPEAFF.

V is TRBV6-5 and J is TRBJ1-3; TRBD1 is a possible D gene (5 bases). Germline CDR1 reads MNHEY; CDR2 reads SVGAGI. This CDR3 contains 15 residues. Trimming left V 4 bases short and J 0 bases short, with 10 bases between. DNA for the CDR3: TGTGCCAGCAGTTTCGGGACGGTCTCTGGAAACACCATATATTTT. It yields the protein CASSFGTVSGNTIYF.

The chain recombines TRBV6-1 with TRBJ1-1, with D possibly matching TRBD1 (6 bases). Trimming cost V 6 bases and J 5 bases, with 19 bases left between them. This CDR3 has 15 amino acids. Germline CDR1 reads MNHNS; CDR2 reads SASEGT. The chain's CDR3 is CASRLGTGRGTEAFF. The CDR3 DNA is TGTGCCAGCAGACTAGGCACAGGGCGAGGGACTGAAGCTTTCTTT.